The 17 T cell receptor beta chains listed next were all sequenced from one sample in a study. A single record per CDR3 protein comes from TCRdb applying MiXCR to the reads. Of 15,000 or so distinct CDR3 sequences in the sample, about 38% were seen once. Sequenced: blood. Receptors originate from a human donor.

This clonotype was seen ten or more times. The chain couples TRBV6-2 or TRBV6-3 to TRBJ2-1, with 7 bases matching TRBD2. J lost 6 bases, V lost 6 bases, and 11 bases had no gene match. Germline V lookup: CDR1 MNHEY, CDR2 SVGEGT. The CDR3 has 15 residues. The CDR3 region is CASRARTRWANEQFF. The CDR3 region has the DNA TGTGCCAGCAGGGCCCGGACTAGATGGGCCAATGAGCAGTTCTTC.

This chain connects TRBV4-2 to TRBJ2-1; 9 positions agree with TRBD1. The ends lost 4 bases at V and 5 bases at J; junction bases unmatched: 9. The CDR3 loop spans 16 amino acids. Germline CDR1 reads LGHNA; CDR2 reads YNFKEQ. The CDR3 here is CASSRSGTGLHNEQFF. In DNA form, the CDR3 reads TGTGCCAGCAGCCGATCCGGGACAGGGCTCCACAATGAGCAGTTCTTC.

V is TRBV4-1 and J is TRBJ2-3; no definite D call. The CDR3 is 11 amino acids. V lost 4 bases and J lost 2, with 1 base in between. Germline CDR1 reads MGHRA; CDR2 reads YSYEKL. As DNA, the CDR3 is TGCGCCAGCAGCCTCACAGATACGCAGTATTTT. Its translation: CASSLTDTQYF.

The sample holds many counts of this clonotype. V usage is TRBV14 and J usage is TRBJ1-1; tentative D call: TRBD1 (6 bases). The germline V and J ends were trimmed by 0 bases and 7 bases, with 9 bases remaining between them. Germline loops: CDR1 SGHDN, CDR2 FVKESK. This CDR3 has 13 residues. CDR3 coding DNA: TGTGCCAGCAGCCAAGATTTGGACAGTGAAGCTTTCTTT. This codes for CASSQDLDSEAFF.

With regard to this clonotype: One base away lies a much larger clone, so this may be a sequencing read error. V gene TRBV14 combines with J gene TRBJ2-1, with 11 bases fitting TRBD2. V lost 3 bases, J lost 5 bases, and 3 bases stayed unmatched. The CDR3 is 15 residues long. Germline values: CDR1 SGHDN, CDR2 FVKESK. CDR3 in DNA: TGTGCCAGCAGCCACGGGACTAGCGGCGACAATGAGCAGTTCTTC. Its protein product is CASSHGTSGDNEQFF.

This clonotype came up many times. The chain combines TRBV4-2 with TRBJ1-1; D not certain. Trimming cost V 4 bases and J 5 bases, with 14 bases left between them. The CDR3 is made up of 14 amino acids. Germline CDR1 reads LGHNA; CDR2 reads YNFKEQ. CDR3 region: CASSRFGQETEAFF. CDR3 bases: TGTGCCAGCAGCCGTTTCGGGCAGGAGACTGAAGCTTTCTTT.

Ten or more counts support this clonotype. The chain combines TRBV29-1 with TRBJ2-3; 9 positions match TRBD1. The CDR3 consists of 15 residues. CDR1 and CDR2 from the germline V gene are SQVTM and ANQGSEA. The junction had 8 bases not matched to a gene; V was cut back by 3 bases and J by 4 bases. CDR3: CSVDPNRGQADTQYF. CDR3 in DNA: TGCAGCGTTGACCCTAACAGGGGGCAAGCAGATACGCAGTATTTT.

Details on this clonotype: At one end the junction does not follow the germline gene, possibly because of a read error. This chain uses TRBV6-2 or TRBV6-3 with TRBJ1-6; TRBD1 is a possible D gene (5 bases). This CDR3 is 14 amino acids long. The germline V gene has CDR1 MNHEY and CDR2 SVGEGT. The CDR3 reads CARSSGLGSSPLHF. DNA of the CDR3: TGTGCCAGAAGTTCGGGACTAGGAAGCTCACCCCTCCACTTT.

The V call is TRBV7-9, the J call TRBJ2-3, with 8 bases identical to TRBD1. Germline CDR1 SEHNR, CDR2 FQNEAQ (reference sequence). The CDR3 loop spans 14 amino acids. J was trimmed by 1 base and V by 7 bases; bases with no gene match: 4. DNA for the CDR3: TGTGCCAGCACCCTGGGACAGGGCACAGATACGCAGTATTTT. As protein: CASTLGQGTDTQYF.

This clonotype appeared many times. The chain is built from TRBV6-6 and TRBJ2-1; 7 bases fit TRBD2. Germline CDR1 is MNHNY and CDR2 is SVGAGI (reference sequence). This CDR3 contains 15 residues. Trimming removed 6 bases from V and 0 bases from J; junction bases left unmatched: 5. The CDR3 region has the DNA TGTGCCAGCAGCGGGCTAGCGGCCTCCTACAATGAGCAGTTCTTC. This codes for CASSGLAASYNEQFF.

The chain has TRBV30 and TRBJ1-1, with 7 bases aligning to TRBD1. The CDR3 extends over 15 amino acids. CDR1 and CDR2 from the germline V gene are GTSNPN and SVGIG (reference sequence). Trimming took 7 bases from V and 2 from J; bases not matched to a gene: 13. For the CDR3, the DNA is TGTGCCTCTAACATTGTGGGGACAGAAAACACTGAAGCTTTCTTT. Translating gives CASNIVGTENTEAFF.

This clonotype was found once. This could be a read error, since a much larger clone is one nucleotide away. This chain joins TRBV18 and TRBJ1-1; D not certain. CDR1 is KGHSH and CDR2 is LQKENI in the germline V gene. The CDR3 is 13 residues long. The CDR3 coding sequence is TGTGCCAGCTCATCACCAGGGAACACTGAAGCTTTCTTT. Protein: CASSSPGNTEAFF.

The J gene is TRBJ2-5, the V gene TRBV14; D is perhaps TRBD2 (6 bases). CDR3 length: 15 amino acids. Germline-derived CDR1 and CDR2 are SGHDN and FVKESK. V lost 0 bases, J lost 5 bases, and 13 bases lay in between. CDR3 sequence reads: CASSQDGRGGETQYF. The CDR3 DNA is TGTGCCAGCAGCCAAGACGGGAGAGGTGGTGAGACCCAGTACTTC.

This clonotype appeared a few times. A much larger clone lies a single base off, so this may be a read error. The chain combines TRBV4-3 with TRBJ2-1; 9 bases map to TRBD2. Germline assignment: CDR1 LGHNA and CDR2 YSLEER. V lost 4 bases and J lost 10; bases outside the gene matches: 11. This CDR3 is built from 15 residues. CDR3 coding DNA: TGCGCCAGCAGCCGAACTATAGCGGGAGTGGAAGAGCAGTTCTTC. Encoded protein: CASSRTIAGVEEQFF.

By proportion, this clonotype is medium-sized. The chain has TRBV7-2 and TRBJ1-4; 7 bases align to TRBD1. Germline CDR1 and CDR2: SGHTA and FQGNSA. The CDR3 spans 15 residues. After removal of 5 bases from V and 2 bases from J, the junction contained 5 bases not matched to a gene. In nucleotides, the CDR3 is TGTGCCAGCAGCAGATCACAGGGGACTAATGAAAAACTGTTTTTT. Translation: CASSRSQGTNEKLFF.

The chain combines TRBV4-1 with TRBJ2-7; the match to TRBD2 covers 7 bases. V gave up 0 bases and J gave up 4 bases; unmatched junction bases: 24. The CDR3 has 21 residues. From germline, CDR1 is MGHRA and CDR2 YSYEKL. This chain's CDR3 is CASSQDKPSGRHAGRDYEQYF. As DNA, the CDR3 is TGCGCCAGCAGCCAAGATAAACCTAGCGGCCGCCATGCAGGGAGGGATTACGAGCAGTACTTC.

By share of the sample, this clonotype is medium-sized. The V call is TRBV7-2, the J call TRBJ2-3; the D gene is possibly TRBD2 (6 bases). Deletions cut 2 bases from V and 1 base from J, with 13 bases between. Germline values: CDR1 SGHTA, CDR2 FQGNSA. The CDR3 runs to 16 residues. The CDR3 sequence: CASSLSGGSRTDTQYF. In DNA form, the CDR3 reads TGTGCCAGCAGCTTAAGTGGAGGGTCTCGCACAGATACGCAGTATTTT.